These 8 T cell receptor beta chains came from one sample sequenced in a study of response to subunit inactivated influenza vaccine listed by TCRdb under 2018. Library method: RT-PCR. For sequencing, an Illumina HiSeq 2500 was employed. Using fastp at Q25 and MiXCR, TCRdb reprocessed the public reads and kept productive beta chains. A single entry per CDR3 protein holds the most common genes and DNA from its merged rows. This sample holds approximately 490,000 distinct CDR3 sequences; 7.2% were observed only once. Of the sample, over 10% falls within the top ten clones. The sample here was PBMCs from blood, taken 23 months after vaccination. The receptors derive from a man in his fifties or sixties who received an inactivated influenza vaccine. Donor details come from another sample of the same person, matched by shared clones.

This clonotype has a count of ten or more. V usage is TRBV3-1 and J usage is TRBJ2-5; D is unclear. Germline values: CDR1 LGHDT, CDR2 YNNKEL (reference sequence). Trimming removed 1 base at V and 4 bases at J, with 4 bases between. This CDR3 has 12 amino acids. CDR3: CASSQGGETQYF. The CDR3 DNA is TGTGCCAGCAGCCAAGGCGGAGAGACCCAGTACTTC.

Remarks on this clonotype: An end of the junction differs from the germline gene, which may be a read error. This sequence joins TRBV12-3 or TRBV12-4 and TRBJ2-1; 8 bases fit TRBD1. The CDR3 is made up of 13 amino acids. This CDR3 is CASSPTTGVEEFF. CDR3 coding DNA: TGTGCCAGCAGTCCGACGACAGGGGTTGAGGAGTTCTTC.

Ten or more counts support this clonotype. This chain joins TRBV2 and TRBJ1-5, with D perhaps TRBD1 (5 bases). With 6 bases removed from V and 1 base from J, the gap between germline ends came to 13 bases. CDR1 is SNHLY and CDR2 is FYNNEI in the germline V gene. This CDR3 comprises 15 residues. The chain's CDR3 is CASRARGPSNQPQHF. The CDR3 DNA follows: TGTGCCAGCAGGGCAAGGGGACCGAGCAATCAGCCCCAGCATTTT.

CDR3 sequence: CASRWGSTEAFF. CDR3 in DNA: TGTGCCAGCAGGTGGGGGAGTACTGAAGCTTTCTTT. This rearrangement joins TRBV12-3 or TRBV12-4 to TRBJ1-1, with D maybe TRBD1 (5 bases). V lost 6 bases and J lost 5, with 10 bases in between. CDR3 length equals 12 residues.

This clonotype has only a few counts. This chain connects TRBV5-5 to TRBJ2-3; 10 nucleotides match TRBD2. The CDR3 contains 16 residues. V dropped 4 bases and J dropped 3; count of bases not matched to a gene: 8. Germline loops: CDR1 SGHKS, CDR2 YYEKEE (reference sequence). The chain's CDR3 is CASSIQLAGITDTQYF. CDR3 coding DNA: TGTGCCAGCAGCATACAACTAGCGGGAATTACAGATACGCAGTATTTT. The variable domain in full, with the rest retrieved from reference TRBV5-5 and TRBJ2-3, is DAGVTQSPTHLIKTRGQQVTLRCSPISGHKSVSWYQQVLGQGPQFIFQYYEKEERGRGNFPDRFSARQFPNYSSELNVNALLLGDSALYLCASSIQLAGITDTQYFGPGTRLTVL.

This clonotype was seen a handful of times. V gene TRBV9 combines with J gene TRBJ2-3; no clear D gene. CDR3 length equals 14 residues. Germline CDR1 SGDLS, CDR2 YYNGEE. V was cut by 4 bases and J by 5 bases, with 14 bases left in between. The CDR3 nucleotides read TGTGCCAGCAGCCTCCCGGGTTCGGGAGATACGCAGTATTTT. Protein sequence: CASSLPGSGDTQYF.

There are many counts of this clonotype. The rearrangement links TRBV20-1 to TRBJ1-5, with D tentatively TRBD1 (5 bases). Germline CDR1 and CDR2: DFQATT and SNEGSKA (reference sequence). Trimming cost V 6 bases and J 3 bases, with 15 bases left between them. The CDR3 runs 14 residues. The DNA for the CDR3 is TGCAGTGCCGTTATGGCAGGGTACAATCAGCCCCAGCATTTT. Encoded protein: CSAVMAGYNQPQHF.

CDR3 coding DNA: TGTGCCAGTCGTCTGGTGGGGGATTGGGATGAGCAGTTCTTC. Its protein product is CASRLVGDWDEQFF. This chain connects TRBV2 to TRBJ2-1; D may be TRBD1 or TRBD2 (5 bases each). The V end was cut by 9 bases, the J end by 8 bases, with 20 bases between. The germline gives CDR1 SNHLY, CDR2 FYNNEI. The CDR3 contains 14 residues.